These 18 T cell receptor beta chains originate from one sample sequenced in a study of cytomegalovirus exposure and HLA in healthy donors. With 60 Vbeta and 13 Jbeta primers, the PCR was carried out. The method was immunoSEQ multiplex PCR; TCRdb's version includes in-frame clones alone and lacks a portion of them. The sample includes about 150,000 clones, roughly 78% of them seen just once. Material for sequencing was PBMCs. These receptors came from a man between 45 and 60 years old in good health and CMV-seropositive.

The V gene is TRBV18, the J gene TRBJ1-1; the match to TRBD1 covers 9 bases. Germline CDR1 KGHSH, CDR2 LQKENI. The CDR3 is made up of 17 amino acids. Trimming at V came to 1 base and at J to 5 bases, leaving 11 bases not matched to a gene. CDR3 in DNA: TGTGCCAGCTCACCACTCGGGGTACAGGGGGCGGGGACTGAAGCTTTCTTT. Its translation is CASSPLGVQGAGTEAFF.

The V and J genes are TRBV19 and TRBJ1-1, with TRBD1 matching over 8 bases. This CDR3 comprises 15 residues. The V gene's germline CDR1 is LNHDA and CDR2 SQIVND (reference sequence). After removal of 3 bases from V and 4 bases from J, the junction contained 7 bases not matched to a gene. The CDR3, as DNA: TGTGCCAGTAGTATGGTACAGGGGGTGAGCACTGAAGCTTTCTTT. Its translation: CASSMVQGVSTEAFF.

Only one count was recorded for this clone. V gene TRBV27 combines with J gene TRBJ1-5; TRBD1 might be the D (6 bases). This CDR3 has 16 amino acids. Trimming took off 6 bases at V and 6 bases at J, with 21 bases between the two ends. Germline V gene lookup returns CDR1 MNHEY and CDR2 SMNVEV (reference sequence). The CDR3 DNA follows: TGTGCCAGCAGCCCAAGGGGGGCCGGGGGGGTTCAGCCCCAGCATTTT. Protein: CASSPRGAGGVQPQHF.

CDR3 nucleotide sequence: TGTGCCAGCAGATCAGGGGGGAGCAACGAAAAACTGTTTTTT. Translated: CASRSGGSNEKLFF. The chain is built from TRBV6-6 and TRBJ1-4; 7 bases line up with TRBD1. In germline, CDR1 is MNHNY, CDR2 SVGAGI (reference sequence). The V segment lost 6 bases and the J segment 8 bases; nucleotides outside the gene matches: 9. This CDR3 has 14 amino acids.

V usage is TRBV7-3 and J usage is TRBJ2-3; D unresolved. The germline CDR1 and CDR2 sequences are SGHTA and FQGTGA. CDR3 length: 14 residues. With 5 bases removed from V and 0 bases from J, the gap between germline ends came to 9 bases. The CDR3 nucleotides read TGTGCCAGCAGCCGCTACGTTAGCACAGATACGCAGTATTTT. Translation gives CASSRYVSTDTQYF.

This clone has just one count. CDR3: CAISPLTGPNYGYTF. The CDR3, as DNA: TGTGCCATCAGCCCCCTGACAGGTCCTAACTATGGCTACACCTTC. V and J are TRBV10-3 and TRBJ1-2, with a tentative D call TRBD1 (6 bases). Between the trimmed V and J ends, which lost 6 bases and 0 bases, there was a span of 14 bases. The length of the CDR3 is 15 residues. Germline CDR1 ENHRY, CDR2 SYGVKD.

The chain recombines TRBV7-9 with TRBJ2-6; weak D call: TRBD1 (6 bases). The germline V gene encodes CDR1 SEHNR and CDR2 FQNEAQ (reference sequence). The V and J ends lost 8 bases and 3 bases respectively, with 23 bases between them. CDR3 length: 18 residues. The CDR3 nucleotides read TGTGCCAGCGCAACCAATAGGGCTTCGGGACATGGGGCCAACGTCCTGACTTTC. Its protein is CASATNRASGHGANVLTF.

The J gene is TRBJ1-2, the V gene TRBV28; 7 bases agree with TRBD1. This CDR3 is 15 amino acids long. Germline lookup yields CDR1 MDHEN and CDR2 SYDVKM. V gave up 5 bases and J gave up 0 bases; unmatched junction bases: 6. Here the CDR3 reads CASSPGGRTNYGYTF. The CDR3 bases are TGTGCCAGCAGTCCAGGGGGGAGAACTAACTATGGCTACACCTTC.

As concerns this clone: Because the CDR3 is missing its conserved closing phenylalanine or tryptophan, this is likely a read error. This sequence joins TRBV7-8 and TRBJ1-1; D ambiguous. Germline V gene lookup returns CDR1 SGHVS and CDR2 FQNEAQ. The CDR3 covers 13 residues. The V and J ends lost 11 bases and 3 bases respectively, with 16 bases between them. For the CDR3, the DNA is TGTGCCTCGAGAGGGAGCCGCTACACTGAAGCTTTCCTT. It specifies CASRGSRYTEAFL.

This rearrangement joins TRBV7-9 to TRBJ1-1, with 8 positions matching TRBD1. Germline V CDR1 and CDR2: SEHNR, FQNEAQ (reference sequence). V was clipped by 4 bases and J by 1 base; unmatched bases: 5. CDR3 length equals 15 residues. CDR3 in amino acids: CASSSLGTGNTEAFF. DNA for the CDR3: TGTGCCAGCAGCTCTTTAGGGACAGGGAACACTGAAGCTTTCTTT.

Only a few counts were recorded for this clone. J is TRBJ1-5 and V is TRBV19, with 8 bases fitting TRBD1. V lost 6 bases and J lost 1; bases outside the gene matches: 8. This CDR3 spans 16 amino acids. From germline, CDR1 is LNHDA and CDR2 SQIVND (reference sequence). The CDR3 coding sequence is TGTGCCAGTAGGGCAACGGACAGGGCCAGCAATCAGCCCCAGCATTTT. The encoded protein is CASRATDRASNQPQHF. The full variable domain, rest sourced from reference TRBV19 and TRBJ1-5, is DGGITQSPKYLFRKEGQNVTLSCEQNLNHDAMYWYRQDPGQGLRLIYYSQIVNDFQKGDIAEGYSVSREKKESFPLTVTSAQKNPTAFYLCASRATDRASNQPQHFGDGTRLSIL.

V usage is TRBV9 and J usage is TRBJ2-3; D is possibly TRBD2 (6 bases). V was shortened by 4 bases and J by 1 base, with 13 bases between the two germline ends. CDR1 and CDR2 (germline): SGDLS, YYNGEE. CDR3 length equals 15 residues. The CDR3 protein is CASSRDSARTDTQYF. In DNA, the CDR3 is TGTGCCAGCAGCCGGGACTCTGCTCGCACAGATACGCAGTATTTT.

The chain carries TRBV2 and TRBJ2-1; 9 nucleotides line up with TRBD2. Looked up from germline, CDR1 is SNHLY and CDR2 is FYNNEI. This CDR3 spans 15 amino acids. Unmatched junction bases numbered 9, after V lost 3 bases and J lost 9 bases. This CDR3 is CASSEALAGKVEQFF. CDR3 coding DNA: TGTGCCAGCAGTGAGGCGCTAGCGGGGAAGGTTGAGCAGTTCTTC.

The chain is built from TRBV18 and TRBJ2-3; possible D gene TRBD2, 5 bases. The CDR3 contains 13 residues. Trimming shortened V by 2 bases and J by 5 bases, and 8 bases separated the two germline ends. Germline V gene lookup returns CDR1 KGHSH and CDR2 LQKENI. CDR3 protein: CASSPFGEDTQYF. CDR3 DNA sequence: TGTGCCAGCTCACCATTCGGGGAAGATACGCAGTATTTT. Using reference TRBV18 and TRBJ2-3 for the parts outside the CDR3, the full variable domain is NAGVMQNPRHLVRRRGQEARLRCSPMKGHSHVYWYRQLPEEGLKFMVYLQKENIIDESGMPKERFSAEFPKEGPSILRIQQVVRGDSAAYFCASSPFGEDTQYFGPGTRLTVL.

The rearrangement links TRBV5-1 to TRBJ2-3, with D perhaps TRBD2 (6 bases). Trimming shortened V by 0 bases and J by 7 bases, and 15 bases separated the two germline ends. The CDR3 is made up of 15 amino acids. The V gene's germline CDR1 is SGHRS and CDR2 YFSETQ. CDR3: CASSLAAGSGNTQYF. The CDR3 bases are TGCGCCAGCAGCTTGGCCGCCGGTAGCGGTAATACGCAGTATTTT.

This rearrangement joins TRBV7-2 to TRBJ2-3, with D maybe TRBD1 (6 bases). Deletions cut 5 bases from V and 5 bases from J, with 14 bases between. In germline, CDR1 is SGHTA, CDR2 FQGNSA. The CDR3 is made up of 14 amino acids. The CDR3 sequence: CASSPFRGRDTQYF. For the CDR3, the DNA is TGTGCCAGCAGCCCCTTCAGGGGTCGAGATACGCAGTATTTT.

This chain's CDR3 is CASSYAGTGYGYTF. CDR3 nucleotide sequence: TGTGCCAGCAGTTACGCCGGGACAGGGTATGGCTACACCTTC. The rearrangement uses TRBV6-5 and TRBJ1-2, with 9 bases identical to TRBD1. With V trimmed by 2 bases and J by 5 bases, 3 bases remained unmatched. The CDR3 is 14 residues long. In germline, CDR1 is MNHEY, CDR2 SVGAGI.

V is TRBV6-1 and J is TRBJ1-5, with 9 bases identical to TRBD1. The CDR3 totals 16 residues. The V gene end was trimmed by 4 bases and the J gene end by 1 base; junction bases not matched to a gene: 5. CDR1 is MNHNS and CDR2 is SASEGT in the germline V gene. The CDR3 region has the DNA TGTGCCAGCAGTGCACAGGGGGCAGGGAGCAATCAGCCCCAGCATTTT. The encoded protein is CASSAQGAGSNQPQHF.